This T cell receptor beta chain is from a study of blood T cell repertoires in COVID-19. On the study more broadly: T cells, B-cell-depleted T cells, or PBMCs supplied cDNA or gDNA.

Participants reported their clinical history, and cohort assignment relied on those reports. Recovery among Cohort 3 donors was established by two negative PCRs, clearance, or symptom resolution. Germline lookup yields CDR1 SGHRS and CDR2 YFSETQ. J was trimmed by 5 bases and V by 4 bases; bases with no gene match: 9. The CDR3 loop spans 16 amino acids. TCRdb's table, derived via immunoSEQ multiplex PCR, lists solely in-frame clones and lacks some. This repertoire shows more than 300,000 clones, roughly 86% found once; its top ten account for about a tenth. The V call is TRBV5-1, the J call TRBJ1-1, with 12 bases that match TRBD1. The origin of this receptor is a woman aged 25 to 39 who had recovered from COVID-19. The specimen sequenced was PBMCs or T cells enriched from blood (not recorded which). The CDR3 loop is CASSMGTGGAETEAFF. Here the CDR3 DNA reads TGCGCCAGCAGCATGGGGACAGGGGGCGCGGAGACTGAAGCTTTCTTT.